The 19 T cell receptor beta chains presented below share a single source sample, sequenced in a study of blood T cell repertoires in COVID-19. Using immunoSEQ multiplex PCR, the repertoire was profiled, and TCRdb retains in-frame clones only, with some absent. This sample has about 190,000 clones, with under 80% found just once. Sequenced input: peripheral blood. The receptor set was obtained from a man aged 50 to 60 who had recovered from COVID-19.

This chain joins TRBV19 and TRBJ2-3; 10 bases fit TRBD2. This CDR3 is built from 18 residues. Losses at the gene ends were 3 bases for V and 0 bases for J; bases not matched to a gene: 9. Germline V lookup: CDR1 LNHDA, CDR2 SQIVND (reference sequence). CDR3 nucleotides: TGTGCCAGTAGTATTTGGGGCCTAGCGGGAGATAGCACAGATACGCAGTATTTT. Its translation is CASSIWGLAGDSTDTQYF.

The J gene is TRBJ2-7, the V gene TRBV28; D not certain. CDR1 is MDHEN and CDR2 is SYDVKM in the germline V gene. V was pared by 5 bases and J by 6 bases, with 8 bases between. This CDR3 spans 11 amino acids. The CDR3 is CASSGFFEQYF. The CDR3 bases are TGTGCCAGCAGTGGCTTTTTCGAGCAGTACTTC.

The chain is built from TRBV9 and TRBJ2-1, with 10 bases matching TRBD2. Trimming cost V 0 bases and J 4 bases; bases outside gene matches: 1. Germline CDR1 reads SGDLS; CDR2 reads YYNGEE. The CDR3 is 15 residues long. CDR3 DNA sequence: TGTGCCAGCAGCGTAGAACTAGCGGGATACAATGAGCAGTTCTTC. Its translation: CASSVELAGYNEQFF.

The CDR3 is CASSPTSGNTDTQYF. CDR3 coding DNA: TGTGCCAGCTCCCCGACTAGCGGGAACACAGATACGCAGTATTTT. V and J are TRBV18 and TRBJ2-3, with 11 bases matching TRBD2. The CDR3 consists of 15 residues. Germline trimming cut 6 bases from V and 2 bases from J; bases unmatched to any gene: 4. In germline, CDR1 is KGHSH, CDR2 LQKENI.

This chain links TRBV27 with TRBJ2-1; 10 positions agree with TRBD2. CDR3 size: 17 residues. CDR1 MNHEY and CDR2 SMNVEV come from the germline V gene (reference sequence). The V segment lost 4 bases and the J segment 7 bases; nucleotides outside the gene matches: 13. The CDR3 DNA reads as TGTGCCAGCAGTTCCAGCGGGAGGGCCTATAGGAAAAATGAGCAGTTCTTC. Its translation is CASSSSGRAYRKNEQFF.

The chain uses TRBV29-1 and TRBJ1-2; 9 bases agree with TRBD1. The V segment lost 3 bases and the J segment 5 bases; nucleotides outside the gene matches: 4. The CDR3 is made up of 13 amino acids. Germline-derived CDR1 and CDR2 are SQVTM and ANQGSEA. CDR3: CSVDATGGYGYTF. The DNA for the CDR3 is TGCAGCGTTGACGCGACAGGGGGATATGGCTACACCTTC.

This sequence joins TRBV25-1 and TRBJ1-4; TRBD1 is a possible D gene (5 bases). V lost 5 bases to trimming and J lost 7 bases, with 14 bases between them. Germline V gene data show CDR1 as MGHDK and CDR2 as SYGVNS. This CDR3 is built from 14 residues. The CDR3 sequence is CASSRQGPGEKLFF. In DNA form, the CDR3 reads TGTGCCAGCAGTCGTCAGGGTCCAGGTGAAAAACTGTTTTTT.

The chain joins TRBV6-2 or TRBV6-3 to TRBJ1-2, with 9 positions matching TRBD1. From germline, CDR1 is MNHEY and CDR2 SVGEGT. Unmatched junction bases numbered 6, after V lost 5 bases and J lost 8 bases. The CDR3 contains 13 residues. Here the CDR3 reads CASSPQGAFGYTF. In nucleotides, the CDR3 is TGTGCCAGCAGTCCACAGGGGGCCTTCGGCTACACCTTC.

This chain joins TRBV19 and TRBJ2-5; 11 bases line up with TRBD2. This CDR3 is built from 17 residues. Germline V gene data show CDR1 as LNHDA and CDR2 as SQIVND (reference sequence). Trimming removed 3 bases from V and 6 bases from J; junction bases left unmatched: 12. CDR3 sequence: CASSILRGTSGIKTQYF. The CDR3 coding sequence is TGTGCCAGTAGTATTCTGAGGGGGACTAGCGGTATAAAGACCCAGTACTTC.

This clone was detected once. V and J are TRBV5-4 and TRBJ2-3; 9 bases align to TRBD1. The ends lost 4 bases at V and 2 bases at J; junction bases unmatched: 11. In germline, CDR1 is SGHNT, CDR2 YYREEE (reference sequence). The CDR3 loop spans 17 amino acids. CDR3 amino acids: CASSQRTDRGFTDTQYF. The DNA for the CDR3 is TGTGCCAGCAGCCAAAGAACGGACAGGGGATTCACAGATACGCAGTATTTT. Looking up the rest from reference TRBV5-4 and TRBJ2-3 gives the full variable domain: ETGVTQSPTHLIKTRGQQVTLRCSSQSGHNTVSWYQQALGQGPQFIFQYYREEENGRGNFPPRFSGLQFPNYSSELNVNALELDDSALYLCASSQRTDRGFTDTQYFGPGTRLTVL.

CDR3 bases: TGTGCCAGCAGTGGACTAGCGGGAAACAATGAGCAGTTCTTC. The encoded protein is CASSGLAGNNEQFF. This chain connects TRBV6-4 to TRBJ2-1; the match to TRBD2 covers 11 bases. This CDR3 comprises 14 residues. The germline V gene has CDR1 MRHNA and CDR2 SNTAGT. The V gene end was trimmed by 4 bases and the J gene end by 5 bases; junction bases not matched to a gene: 1.

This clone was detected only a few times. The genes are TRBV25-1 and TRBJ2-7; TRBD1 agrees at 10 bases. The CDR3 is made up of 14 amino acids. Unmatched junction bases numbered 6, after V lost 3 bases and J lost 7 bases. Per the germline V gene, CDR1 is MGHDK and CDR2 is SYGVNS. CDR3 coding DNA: TGTGCCAGCAGTGACCAAAGGACAGGGGGGGAGCAGTACTTC. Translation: CASSDQRTGGEQYF.

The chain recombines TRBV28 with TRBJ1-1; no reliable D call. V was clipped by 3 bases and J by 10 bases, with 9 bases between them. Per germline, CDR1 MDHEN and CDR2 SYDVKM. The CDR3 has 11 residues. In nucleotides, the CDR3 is TGTGCCAGCAGTTTCTCTCGAGGAGCTTTCTTT. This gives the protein CASSFSRGAFF.

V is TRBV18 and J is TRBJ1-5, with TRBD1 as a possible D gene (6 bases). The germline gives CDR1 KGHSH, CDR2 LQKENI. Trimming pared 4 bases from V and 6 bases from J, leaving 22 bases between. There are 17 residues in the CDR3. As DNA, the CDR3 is TGTGCCAGCTCACTTGCACAAGCGGGGGGCAGGGGTCAGCCCCAGCATTTT. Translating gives CASSLAQAGGRGQPQHF.

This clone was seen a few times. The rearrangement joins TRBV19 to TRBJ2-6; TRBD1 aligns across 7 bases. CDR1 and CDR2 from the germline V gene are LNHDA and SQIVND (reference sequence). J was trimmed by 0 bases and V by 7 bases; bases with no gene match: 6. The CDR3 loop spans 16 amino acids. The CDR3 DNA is TGTGCCAGTACTCCGGGACAGCTCTCTGGGGCCAACGTCCTGACTTTC. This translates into CASTPGQLSGANVLTF.

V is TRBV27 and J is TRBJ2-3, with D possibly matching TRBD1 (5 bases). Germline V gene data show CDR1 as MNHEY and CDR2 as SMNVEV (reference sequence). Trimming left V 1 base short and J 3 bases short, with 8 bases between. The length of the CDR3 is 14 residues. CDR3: CASSLWGPTDTQYF. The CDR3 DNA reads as TGTGCCAGCAGTTTATGGGGCCCGACAGATACGCAGTATTTT.

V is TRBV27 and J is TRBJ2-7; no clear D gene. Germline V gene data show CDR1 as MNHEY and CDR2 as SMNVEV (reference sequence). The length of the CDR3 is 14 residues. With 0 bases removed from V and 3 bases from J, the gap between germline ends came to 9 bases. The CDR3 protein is CASSLSRLIYEQYF. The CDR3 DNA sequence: TGTGCCAGCAGTTTATCCCGACTGATCTACGAGCAGTACTTC.

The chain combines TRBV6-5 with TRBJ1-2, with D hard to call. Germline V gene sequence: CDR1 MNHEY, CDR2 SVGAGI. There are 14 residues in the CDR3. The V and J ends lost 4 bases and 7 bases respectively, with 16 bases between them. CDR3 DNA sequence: TGTGCCAGCAGTTCGGGAGCAGAGGAGGGTGGCTACACCTTC. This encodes CASSSGAEEGGYTF.

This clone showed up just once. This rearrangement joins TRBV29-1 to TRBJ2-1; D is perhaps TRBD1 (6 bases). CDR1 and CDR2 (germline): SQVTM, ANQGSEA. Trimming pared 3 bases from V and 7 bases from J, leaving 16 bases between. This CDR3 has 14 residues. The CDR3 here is CSVDSGSGANEQFF. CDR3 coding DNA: TGCAGCGTTGATTCCGGGTCAGGGGCGAATGAGCAGTTCTTC.